This entry lists 19 T cell receptor beta chains sequenced from one sample in a study of shared clonotypes between healthy human individuals. The repertoire was sequenced with immunoSEQ multiplex PCR; TCRdb's copy has only in-frame clones and lacks some. The profile covers 500,000 to 550,000 clones, with 95% to 96% appearing a single time and under 0.065% taken by the ten largest. The sequencing input was naive CD4+ T cells sorted from blood. Subset: CD45RA+ positively selected. The origin of the receptors is a woman aged 25 to 39 in good health.

V usage is TRBV28 and J usage is TRBJ2-1; maybe TRBD2 (6 bases). V shed 6 bases and J shed 3 bases, with 21 bases lying between them. The CDR3 has 17 residues. The germline V gene has CDR1 MDHEN and CDR2 SYDVKM. Here the CDR3 reads CASSPGWLATVYNEQFF. The DNA for the CDR3 is TGTGCCAGCAGCCCAGGTTGGCTAGCGACAGTCTACAATGAGCAGTTCTTC. Drawing the rest from reference TRBV28 and TRBJ2-1, the complete variable domain is DVKVTQSSRYLVKRTGEKVFLECVQDMDHENMFWYRQDPGLGLRLIYFSYDVKMKEKGDIPEGYSVSREKKERFSLILESASTNQTSMYLCASSPGWLATVYNEQFFGPGTRLTVL.

V usage is TRBV29-1 and J usage is TRBJ2-3; 9 nucleotides line up with TRBD2. There are 14 residues in the CDR3. The V segment lost 0 bases and the J segment 5 bases; nucleotides outside the gene matches: 3. In germline, CDR1 is SQVTM, CDR2 ANQGSEA. The CDR3 loop is CSVEDGGRGDTQYF. CDR3 nucleotide sequence: TGCAGCGTTGAAGATGGCGGGAGGGGAGATACGCAGTATTTT.

This clone was picked up one time. The genes are TRBV19 and TRBJ1-1; 7 nucleotides match TRBD1. This CDR3 has 14 amino acids. With V trimmed by 6 bases and J by 5 bases, 9 bases remained unmatched. Germline CDR1 reads LNHDA; CDR2 reads SQIVND (reference sequence). CDR3 nucleotides: TGTGCCAGTAGCCTACAGGGGCAGGGGACTGAAGCTTTCTTT. The encoded protein is CASSLQGQGTEAFF.

The chain has TRBV5-4 and TRBJ1-2, with a possible D match to TRBD1 (5 bases). The ends were cut back, 5 bases at V and 3 bases at J, with 11 bases in the middle. Germline CDR1 SGHNT, CDR2 YYREEE (reference sequence). The CDR3 runs 13 residues. CDR3 loop: CASRPGQDYGYTF. The CDR3 nucleotides are TGTGCCAGCAGGCCTGGACAAGACTATGGCTACACCTTC. The full variable domain, rest sourced from reference TRBV5-4 and TRBJ1-2, is ETGVTQSPTHLIKTRGQQVTLRCSSQSGHNTVSWYQQALGQGPQFIFQYYREEENGRGNFPPRFSGLQFPNYSSELNVNALELDDSALYLCASRPGQDYGYTFGSGTRLTVV.

This clone was counted once. This chain uses TRBV2 with TRBJ2-7; D tentatively reads TRBD1 or TRBD2 (7 bases each). The germline V gene encodes CDR1 SNHLY and CDR2 FYNNEI. The V gene lost 3 bases and the J gene lost 4 bases, with 13 bases spanning the gap. The CDR3 covers 14 residues. CDR3: CASSEERGQYEQYF. The CDR3 DNA reads as TGTGCCAGCAGTGAGGAGCGGGGACAGTACGAGCAGTACTTC.

The V gene is TRBV5-4, the J gene TRBJ1-2; tentative D call: TRBD1 (6 bases). Germline V gives CDR1 SGHNT, CDR2 YYREEE (reference sequence). This CDR3 has 14 residues. V shed 4 bases and J shed 2 bases, with 12 bases lying between them. For the CDR3, the DNA is TGTGCCAGCAGCCTCGGGACAACAAACTATGGCTACACCTTC. This codes for CASSLGTTNYGYTF.

V is TRBV19 and J is TRBJ1-1; 12 bases map to TRBD1. The CDR3 has 16 amino acids. The ends lost 5 bases at V and 3 bases at J; junction bases unmatched: 7. CDR1 LNHDA and CDR2 SQIVND come from the germline V gene (reference sequence). DNA for the CDR3: TGTGCCAGTAGTCTGGGGGACAGGGGGCTTGACACTGAAGCTTTCTTT. As protein: CASSLGDRGLDTEAFF.

J is TRBJ2-1 and V is TRBV27, with 7 bases lining up with TRBD2. The J segment lost 5 bases and the V segment lost 6 bases, leaving 10 bases of the junction unmatched. Germline assignment: CDR1 MNHEY and CDR2 SMNVEV (reference sequence). The CDR3 is made up of 15 amino acids. CDR3 DNA sequence: TGTGCCAGCAGCAAGCGGGACCTCGAAAACAATGAGCAGTTCTTC. This encodes CASSKRDLENNEQFF.

The chain joins TRBV29-1 to TRBJ2-5; D ambiguous. V lost 5 bases to trimming and J lost 5 bases, with 15 bases between them. The CDR3 covers 13 residues. The germline gives CDR1 SQVTM, CDR2 ANQGSEA. The CDR3 loop is CSVQVRQMETQYF. CDR3 DNA sequence: TGCAGCGTTCAAGTTCGGCAGATGGAGACCCAGTACTTC. Filled out from reference TRBV29-1 and TRBJ2-5, the complete variable domain reads SAVISQKPSRDICQRGTSLTIQCQVDSQVTMMFWYRQQPGQSLTLIATANQGSEATYESGFVIDKFPISRPNLTFSTLTVSNMSPEDSSIYLCSVQVRQMETQYFGPGTRLLVL.

The genes are TRBV7-9 and TRBJ2-5; D possibly uses TRBD1 or TRBD2 (5 bases each). V lost 5 bases to trimming and J lost 2 bases, with 18 bases between them. This CDR3 region has 16 residues. Germline lookup yields CDR1 SEHNR and CDR2 FQNEAQ (reference sequence). CDR3 sequence: CASSGTEQGRQETQYF. CDR3 coding DNA: TGTGCCAGCAGCGGGACCGAGCAAGGGCGGCAAGAGACCCAGTACTTC.

The chain links TRBV28 to TRBJ1-3; D possibly corresponds to TRBD1 (6 bases). CDR3 size: 14 residues. In germline, CDR1 is MDHEN, CDR2 SYDVKM. Trimming shortened V by 6 bases and J by 4 bases, and 13 bases separated the two germline ends. This CDR3 reads CASRSKGDGNTIYF. In DNA, the CDR3 is TGTGCCAGCAGGTCGAAGGGGGACGGAAACACCATATATTTT.

The genes are TRBV5-1 and TRBJ2-2, with a possible D match to TRBD1 (5 bases). With 1 base removed from V and 4 bases from J, the gap between germline ends came to 14 bases. Germline values: CDR1 SGHRS, CDR2 YFSETQ. The CDR3 totals 16 residues. The CDR3 is CASSLYGRVGTGELFF. The CDR3 DNA is TGCGCCAGCAGCTTGTACGGCAGGGTGGGCACCGGGGAGCTGTTTTTT. The whole variable domain, filled in from reference TRBV5-1 and TRBJ2-2, reads KAGVTQTPRYLIKTRGQQVTLSCSPISGHRSVSWYQQTPGQGLQFLFEYFSETQRNKGNFPGRFSGRQFSNSRSEMNVSTLELGDSALYLCASSLYGRVGTGELFFGEGSRLTVL.

In this sample, this clone turned up once. The V and J genes are TRBV28 and TRBJ2-5, with no clear D. The J call may not be correct, given that the DNA end is closer to TRBJ2-7. Germline loops: CDR1 MDHEN, CDR2 SYDVKM. The CDR3 is 11 residues long. This CDR3 reads CASSYGYEQYF. CDR3 DNA: TGTGCCAGCAGTTACGGTTACGAGCAGTACTTC.

V usage is TRBV18 and J usage is TRBJ1-2; D remains unclear. Germline loops: CDR1 KGHSH, CDR2 LQKENI. This CDR3 has 13 amino acids. The V and J ends lost 0 bases and 4 bases respectively, with 6 bases between them. The CDR3 DNA reads TGTGCCAGCTCACCACCGAACGGCTATGGCTACACCTTC. This gives the protein CASSPPNGYGYTF.

The chain couples TRBV28 to TRBJ1-1; 8 bases are shared with TRBD1. This CDR3 is built from 19 residues. With V trimmed by 6 bases and J by 7 bases, 25 bases remained unmatched. Germline-derived CDR1 and CDR2 are MDHEN and SYDVKM. The DNA for the CDR3 is TGTGCCAGCAGCCACCCAGCCAGACAGGGGCGACCTCTGGGTGTTGAAGCTTTCTTT. It codes for CASSHPARQGRPLGVEAFF. The complete variable domain, with remaining parts taken from reference TRBV28 and TRBJ1-1, reads DVKVTQSSRYLVKRTGEKVFLECVQDMDHENMFWYRQDPGLGLRLIYFSYDVKMKEKGDIPEGYSVSREKKERFSLILESASTNQTSMYLCASSHPARQGRPLGVEAFFGQGTRLTVV.

The chain couples TRBV25-1 to TRBJ1-4; a weak D match, TRBD1 (6 bases). The length of the CDR3 is 15 residues. Germline V gene data show CDR1 as MGHDK and CDR2 as SYGVNS. Trimming took off 5 bases at V and 10 bases at J, with 20 bases between the two ends. In DNA, the CDR3 is TGTGCCAGCAGTTCCCCCTCCACGAGAGGGGGAAAACTGTTTTTT. Translation gives CASSSPSTRGGKLFF.

The chain is built from TRBV5-1 and TRBJ2-7; 7 nucleotides agree with TRBD1. Germline V gene sequence: CDR1 SGHRS, CDR2 YFSETQ. The CDR3 has 13 amino acids. V lost 4 bases, J lost 4 bases, and 5 bases stayed unmatched. As DNA, the CDR3 is TGCGCCAGCAGCCCGACAGGGAGATACGAGCAGTACTTC. This gives the protein CASSPTGRYEQYF.

This chain uses TRBV5-6 with TRBJ1-2; D call uncertain. In germline, CDR1 is SGHDT, CDR2 YYEEEE. Between the trimmed V and J ends, which lost 4 bases and 3 bases, there was a span of 16 bases. This CDR3 is built from 15 residues. CDR3 protein: CASSPTTRDYYGYTF. CDR3 nucleotide sequence: TGTGCCAGCAGCCCCACGACTAGGGATTACTATGGCTACACCTTC.

V is TRBV10-3 and J is TRBJ2-2; D tentatively reads TRBD1 or TRBD2 (6 bases each). The length of the CDR3 is 14 residues. Germline CDR1 and CDR2: ENHRY and SYGVKD. Trimming shortened V by 11 bases and J by 0 bases, and 13 bases separated the two germline ends. The CDR3: CAAGGGTNTGELFF. Written as DNA, the CDR3 is TGTGCCGCCGGGGGCGGGACGAACACCGGGGAGCTGTTTTTT.